This T cell receptor beta chain was captured in a study of sequential checkpoint blockade in melanoma. About the study: Maintenance nivolumab came after either treatment sequence.

The repertoire was sequenced with immunoSEQ multiplex PCR; TCRdb's copy has only in-frame clones and lacks some. This sample has about 40,000 clones, with 70% to 90% found just once. Sample treatment: randomized to nivolumab then ipilimumab (arm A) or the reverse (arm B). DNA-damaging chemotherapy had not been given to any patient beforehand. From thawed PBMCs, live CD3+CD8+ cells negative for CD19 and CD56 were sorted. Germline lookup yields CDR1 SGDLS and CDR2 YYNGEE. The CDR3 has 12 amino acids. Trimming removed 4 bases at V and 8 bases at J, with 7 bases between. The TCR was taken from a human donor with melanoma. The specimen comprised CD8+ T cells sorted from blood (inferred from file names), sampled from a patient given nivolumab and ipilimumab in sequence. The chain joins TRBV9 to TRBJ2-6; D gene ambiguous. CDR3 coding DNA: TGTGCCAGCAGCCCCCGGTCCAACGTCCTGACTTTC. Its translation is CASSPRSNVLTF.